The 5 T cell receptor beta chains below all came from one sample that was sequenced in a study of technical replicates of blood from a few donors. This table comes from immunoSEQ multiplex PCR, and its TCRdb copy is limited to in-frame clones, with some not included. This repertoire shows about 83,000 clones, just over 90% found once; its top ten account for over 0.2%. The sequenced sample consisted of T cells isolated from PBMCs. The receptors shown here come from a human donor in good health.

J is TRBJ2-1 and V is TRBV29-1; possibly TRBD2 for D (6 bases). There are 11 residues in the CDR3. Germline V gene sequence: CDR1 SQVTM, CDR2 ANQGSEA. V was cut by 7 bases and J by 9 bases, with 13 bases left in between. This CDR3 reads CSGGTDGEQFF. The CDR3 coding sequence is TGCAGCGGAGGGACTGACGGTGAGCAGTTCTTC.

The gene calls are TRBV7-9 and TRBJ2-7; D may be TRBD1 (6 bases). Looked up from germline, CDR1 is SEHNR and CDR2 is FQNEAQ (reference sequence). V was trimmed by 2 bases and J by 0 bases, leaving 11 bases between them. This CDR3 has 15 amino acids. CDR3 sequence (DNA): TGTGCCAGCAGCTTACCCCGGGACACCTCCTACGAGCAGTACTTC. Its translation: CASSLPRDTSYEQYF.

The rearrangement uses TRBV4-1 and TRBJ1-3, with unresolved D. This CDR3 has 16 amino acids. The V gene lost 2 bases and the J gene lost 2 bases, with 13 bases spanning the gap. Germline V CDR1 and CDR2: MGHRA, YSYEKL. This chain's CDR3 is CASSQPFFEAGNTIYF. CDR3 in DNA: TGCGCCAGCAGCCAACCATTCTTCGAGGCTGGAAACACCATATATTTT.

In this sample, this clone turned up once. One end of the junction is discordant with germline, which a read error may explain. The V and J genes are TRBV7-9 and TRBJ2-7; D is undetermined. CDR3 size: 11 residues. Germline-derived CDR1 and CDR2 are SEHNR and FQNEAQ (reference sequence). CDR3 residues: CASSLESRCNF. As DNA, the CDR3 is TGTGCCAGCAGCTTAGAATCTAGATGTAACTTC.

The sample holds one count of this clone. The chain joins TRBV7-9 to TRBJ2-1, with 8 bases that match TRBD2. Germline V gives CDR1 SEHNR, CDR2 FQNEAQ (reference sequence). This CDR3 region has 16 residues. V was clipped by 1 base and J by 4 bases; unmatched bases: 6. CDR3 in DNA: TGTGCCAGCAGCTTAGAAGCGGGGGTGATATACAATGAGCAGTTCTTC. As protein: CASSLEAGVIYNEQFF.